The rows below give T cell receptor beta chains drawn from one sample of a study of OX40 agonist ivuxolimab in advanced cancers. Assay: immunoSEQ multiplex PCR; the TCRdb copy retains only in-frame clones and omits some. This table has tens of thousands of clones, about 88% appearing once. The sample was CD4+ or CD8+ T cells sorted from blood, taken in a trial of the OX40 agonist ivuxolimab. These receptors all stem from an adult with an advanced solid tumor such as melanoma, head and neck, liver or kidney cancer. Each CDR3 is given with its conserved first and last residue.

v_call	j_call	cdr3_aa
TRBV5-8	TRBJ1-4	CASSLEGTRSEKLFF
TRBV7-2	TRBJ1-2	CASSLVGGALSGYTF
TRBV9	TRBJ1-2	CASSHGTGTGNYGYTF
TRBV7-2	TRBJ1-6	CASSLITGVSPLHF
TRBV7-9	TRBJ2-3	CASSLAGQGTDTQYF
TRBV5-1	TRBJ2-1	CASSQGLAGSAGYEQFF
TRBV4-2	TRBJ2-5	CASSLAGVQETQYF
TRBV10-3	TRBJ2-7	CAISALEGQGTYEQYF
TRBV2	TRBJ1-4	CASKGNQVEKLFF
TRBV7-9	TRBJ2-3	CASSLLTLLGTDTQYF
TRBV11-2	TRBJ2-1	CASSQLLLGSRASYNEQFF
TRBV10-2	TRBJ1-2	CATHSGNYGYTF
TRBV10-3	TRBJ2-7	CAISESRAGEAEQYF
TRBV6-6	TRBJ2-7	CASRSPGTGRHEQYF
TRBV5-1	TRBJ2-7	CASRRGDSGSSNTEQYF
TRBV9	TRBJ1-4	CASSGLINEKLFF
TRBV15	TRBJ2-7	CATSRDFYEQYF
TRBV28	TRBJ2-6	CASRNPSSGANVLTF
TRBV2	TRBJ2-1	CASSATSGRIEQFF
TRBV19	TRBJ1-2	CATGTAGSGGYTF
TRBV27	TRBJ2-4	CASSSSGAAKNIQYF
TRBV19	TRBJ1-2	CASTEFGDNYGYTF
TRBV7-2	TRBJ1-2	CASSSRTGAGGYTF